Reported below is one T cell receptor beta chain. The record originates from a study of control samples from healthy donors and cancer patients. CDR1 and CDR2 from the germline V gene are SGHVS and FQNEAQ. This CDR3 region has 14 residues. The ends were cut back, 2 bases at V and 4 bases at J, with 11 bases in the middle. Some clones are missing from TCRdb's copy, which holds only in-frame ones; the method was immunoSEQ multiplex PCR. The sample includes 160,000 or so clones, 90% to 95% of them seen just once. The chain couples TRBV7-8 to TRBJ1-1; D perhaps matches TRBD1 (6 bases). This sequence originates from a woman in her forties in good health. Material for sequencing was blood. The CDR3 is CASSLTQGGTEAFF. The CDR3 DNA reads as TGTGCCAGCAGCTTAACACAGGGCGGCACTGAAGCTTTCTTT. Variable domain in full (rest from reference TRBV7-8 and TRBJ1-1): GAGVSQSPRYKVAKRGQDVALRCDPISGHVSLFWYQQALGQGPEFLTYFQNEAQLDKSGLPSDRFFAERPEGSVSTLKIQRTQQEDSAVYLCASSLTQGGTEAFFGQGTRLTVV.